This T cell receptor (beta chain) appears in the sequencing data of a study of regulatory T cells in long-lasting Graves disease. Germline values: CDR1 SEHNR, CDR2 FQNEAQ (reference sequence). This CDR3 has 16 amino acids. V lost 5 bases to trimming and J lost 3 bases, with 20 bases between them. Relying on iRepertoire HTBI primers and Arm-PCR of CDR3 regions, the team built TCR beta libraries. TCRdb independently ran MiXCR on the multiplex PCR reads; one entry per CDR3 protein. The data show 400,000 to 500,000 distinct CDR3 sequences, around 21% seen once. Time point here: persistent/refractory GD, antithyroid drugs over 5 years with positive TRAb. The TCR library was made from RNA extracted from PBMCs.

This receptor was obtained from a female donor with Graves disease. Here the sequenced sample was peripheral blood mononuclear cells (PBMCs), taken when the disease was refractory, from a patient treated with antithyroid drugs. The V and J genes are TRBV7-9 and TRBJ2-7, with D tentatively TRBD2 (7 bases). The CDR3 DNA follows: TGTGCCAGCAGCCCCGAGGGGGGGGCCCTATACTACGAGCAGTACTTC. Its protein product is CASSPEGGALYYEQYF.